This T cell receptor (beta chain) was found in a study of cytomegalovirus exposure and HLA in healthy donors. This clone was seen a single time. Its antigen is currently unknown. Both 60 Vbeta primers and 13 Jbeta primers went into the PCR. Repertoires were generated with immunoSEQ multiplex PCR, while TCRdb's copy carries only in-frame clones and drops some. The sample has around 150,000 clones, 76% seen once. Study results and caveats: Immune exposure information comprised only CMV serostatus. Accurate prediction of most subjects' HLA-A and HLA-B alleles from TCR beta sequences was reported. The classifier was said to identify cytomegalovirus status with high specificity and sensitivity. A later examination showed that TCR association rates differed by HLA locus, with DRB1 most and HLA-C fewest.

Trimming cost V 6 bases and J 3 bases, with 12 bases left between them. The CDR3 sequence is 14 residues long. CDR1 is SNHLY and CDR2 is FYNNEI in the germline V gene. This clonotype was obtained from a man aged 18 to 35 in good health and CMV-seronegative. The sequenced sample was PBMCs. V usage is TRBV2 and J usage is TRBJ2-1; D gene uncertain. The CDR3 loop is CASRPGQLYNEQFF. CDR3 DNA: TGTGCCAGCAGGCCAGGCCAACTCTACAATGAGCAGTTCTTC. Combining the CDR3 with reference TRBV2 and TRBJ2-1 gives the whole variable domain EPEVTQTPSHQVTQMGQEVILRCVPISNHLYFYWYRQILGQKVEFLVSFYNNEISEKSEIFDDQFSVERPDGSNFTLKIRSTKLEDSAMYFCASRPGQLYNEQFFGPGTRLTVL.